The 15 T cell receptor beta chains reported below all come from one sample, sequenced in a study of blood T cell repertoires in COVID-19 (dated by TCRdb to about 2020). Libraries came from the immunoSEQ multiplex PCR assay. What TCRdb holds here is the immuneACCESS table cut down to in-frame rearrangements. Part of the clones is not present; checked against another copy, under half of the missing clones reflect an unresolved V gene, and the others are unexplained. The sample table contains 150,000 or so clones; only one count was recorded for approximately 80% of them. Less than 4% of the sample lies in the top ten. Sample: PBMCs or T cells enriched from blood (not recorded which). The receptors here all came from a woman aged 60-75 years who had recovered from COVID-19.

CDR3: CSAPGDYGYTF. In DNA form, the CDR3 reads TGCAGTGCCCCCGGGGACTATGGCTACACCTTC. This rearrangement joins TRBV20-1 to TRBJ1-2; no clear D gene. The CDR3 contains 11 residues. The germline gives CDR1 DFQATT, CDR2 SNEGSKA (reference sequence). The V and J ends lost 6 bases and 3 bases respectively, with 8 bases between them.

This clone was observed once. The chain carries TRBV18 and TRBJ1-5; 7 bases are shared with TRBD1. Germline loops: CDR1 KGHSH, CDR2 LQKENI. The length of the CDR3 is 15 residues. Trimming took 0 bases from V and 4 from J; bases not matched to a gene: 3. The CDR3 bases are TGTGCCAGCTCACCACCAGGGGGCACTAATCAGCCCCAGCATTTT. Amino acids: CASSPPGGTNQPQHF.

The CDR3 spells CASSGGFDSPLHF. As DNA, the CDR3 is TGCGCCAGCAGTGGAGGGTTTGATTCACCCCTCCACTTT. The chain recombines TRBV10-1 with TRBJ1-6; D unclear. The CDR3 is 13 residues long. V was shortened by 4 bases and J by 8 bases, with 9 bases between the two germline ends. Germline V gives CDR1 WNHNN, CDR2 SYGVQD (reference sequence).

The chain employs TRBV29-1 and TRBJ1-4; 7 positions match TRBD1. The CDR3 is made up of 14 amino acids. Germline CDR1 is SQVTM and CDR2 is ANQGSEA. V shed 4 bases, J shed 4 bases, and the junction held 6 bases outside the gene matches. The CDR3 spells CSVAQGTYNEKLFF. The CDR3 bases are TGCAGCGTTGCACAGGGGACCTATAATGAAAAACTGTTTTTT.

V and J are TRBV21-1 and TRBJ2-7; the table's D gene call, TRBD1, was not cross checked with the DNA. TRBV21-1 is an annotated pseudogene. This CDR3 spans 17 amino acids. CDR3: CASSKEGNGRGSYEQYF. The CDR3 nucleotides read TGTGCCAGCAGCAAAGAGGGGAACGGCAGGGGATCCTACGAGCAGTACTTC.

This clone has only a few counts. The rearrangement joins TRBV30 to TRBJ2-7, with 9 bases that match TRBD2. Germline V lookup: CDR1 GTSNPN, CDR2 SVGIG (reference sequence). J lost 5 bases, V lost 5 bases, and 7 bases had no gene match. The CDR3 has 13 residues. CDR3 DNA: TGTGCCTGGGGCCTAGCGGGGACCCACGAGCAGTACTTC. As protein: CAWGLAGTHEQYF.

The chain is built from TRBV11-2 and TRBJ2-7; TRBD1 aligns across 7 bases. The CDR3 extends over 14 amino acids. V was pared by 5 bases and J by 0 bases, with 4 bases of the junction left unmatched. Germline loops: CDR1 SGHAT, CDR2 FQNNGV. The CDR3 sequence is CASSQQGSSYEQYF. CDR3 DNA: TGTGCCAGCAGCCAACAGGGGAGCTCCTACGAGCAGTACTTC.

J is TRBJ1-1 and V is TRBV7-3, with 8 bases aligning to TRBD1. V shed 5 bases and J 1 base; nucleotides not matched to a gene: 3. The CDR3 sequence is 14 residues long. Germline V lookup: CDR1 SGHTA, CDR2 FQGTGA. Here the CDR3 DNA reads TGTGCCAGCAGCACGGACAGGGAGAACACTGAAGCTTTCTTT. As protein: CASSTDRENTEAFF.

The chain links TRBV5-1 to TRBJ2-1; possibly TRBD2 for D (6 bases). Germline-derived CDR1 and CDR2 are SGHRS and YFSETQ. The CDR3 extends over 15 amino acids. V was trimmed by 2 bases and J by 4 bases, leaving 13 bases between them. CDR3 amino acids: CASSLSGVEYNEQFF. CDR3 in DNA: TGCGCCAGCAGCTTATCGGGGGTGGAATACAATGAGCAGTTCTTC.

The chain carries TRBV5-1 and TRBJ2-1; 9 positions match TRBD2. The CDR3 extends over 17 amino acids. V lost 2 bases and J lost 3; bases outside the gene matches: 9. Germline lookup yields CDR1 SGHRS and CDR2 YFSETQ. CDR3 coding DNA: TGCGCCAGCAGCTTATCCACCCTGCGGGGGGGCTACAATGAGCAGTTCTTC. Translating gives CASSLSTLRGGYNEQFF.

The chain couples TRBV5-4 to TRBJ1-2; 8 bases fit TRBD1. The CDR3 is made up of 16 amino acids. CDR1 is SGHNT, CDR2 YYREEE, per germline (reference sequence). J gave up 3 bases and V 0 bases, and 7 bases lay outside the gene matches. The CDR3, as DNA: TGTGCCAGCAGCTTGGGGGAACTACAGGGGGACTATGGCTACACCTTC. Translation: CASSLGELQGDYGYTF.

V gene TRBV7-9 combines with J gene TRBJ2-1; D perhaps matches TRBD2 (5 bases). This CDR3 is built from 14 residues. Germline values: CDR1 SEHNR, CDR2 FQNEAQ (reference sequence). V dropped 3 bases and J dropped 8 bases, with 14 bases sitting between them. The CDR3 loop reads CASSFRTRVHEQFF. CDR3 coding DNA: TGTGCCAGCAGCTTTAGAACGAGGGTGCATGAGCAGTTCTTC. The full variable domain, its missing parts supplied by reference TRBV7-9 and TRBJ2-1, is DTGVSQNPRHKITKRGQNVTFRCDPISEHNRLYWYRQTLGQGPEFLTYFQNEAQLEKSRLLSDRFSAERPKGSFSTLEIQRTEQGDSAMYLCASSFRTRVHEQFFGPGTRLTVL.

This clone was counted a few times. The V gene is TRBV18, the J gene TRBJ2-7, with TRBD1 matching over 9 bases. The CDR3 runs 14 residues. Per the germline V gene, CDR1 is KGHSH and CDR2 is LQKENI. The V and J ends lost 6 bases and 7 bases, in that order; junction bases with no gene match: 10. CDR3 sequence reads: CASSQSGQGREQYF. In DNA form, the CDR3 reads TGTGCCAGCTCCCAAAGTGGACAGGGGCGAGAGCAGTACTTC.

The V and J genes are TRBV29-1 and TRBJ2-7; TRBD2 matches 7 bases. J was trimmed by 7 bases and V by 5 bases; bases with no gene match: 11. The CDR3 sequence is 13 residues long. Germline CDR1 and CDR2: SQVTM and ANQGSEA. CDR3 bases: TGCAGCGTTCAAAGCGGGGTATCTGGGGAGCAGTACTTC. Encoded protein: CSVQSGVSGEQYF.

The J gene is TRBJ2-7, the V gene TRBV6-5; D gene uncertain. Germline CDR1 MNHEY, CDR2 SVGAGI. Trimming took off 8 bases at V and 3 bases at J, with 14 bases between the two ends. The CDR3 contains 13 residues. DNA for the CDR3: TGTGCCAGCGCACCAGAGGCTTACTACGAGCAGTACTTC. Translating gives CASAPEAYYEQYF.